One sample yielded the 12 T cell receptor beta chains listed below, sequenced in a study of graft-versus-host responses after intestinal transplantation. The antigens of these receptors remain unknown. Produced via immunoSEQ multiplex PCR; TCRdb's table is partial and in-frame only. The data show about 80,000 clones, 85% to 90% seen once. The input for sequencing was unstimulated CD4+ T cells sorted from spleen or lymph node cells, taken before intestinal transplant. The receptors shown here come from a human donor who received an intestinal transplant.

V usage is TRBV28 and J usage is TRBJ1-2; 9 nucleotides align to TRBD1. Per the germline V gene, CDR1 is MDHEN and CDR2 is SYDVKM. CDR3 length: 12 amino acids. Losses at the gene ends were 5 bases for V and 8 bases for J; bases not matched to a gene: 3. CDR3 region: CASSVTGGGYTF. The CDR3 nucleotides read TGTGCCAGCAGTGTCACAGGGGGCGGCTACACCTTC.

This clone has a single count. The CDR3 nucleotides read TGCAGCGCCCGCCTAGCGGGGAAAGAGACCCAGTACTTC. Its protein is CSARLAGKETQYF. This rearrangement joins TRBV29-1 to TRBJ2-5, with 9 bases that match TRBD2. CDR1 is SQVTM, CDR2 ANQGSEA, per germline. With V trimmed by 7 bases and J by 3 bases, 6 bases remained unmatched. The CDR3 totals 13 residues.

CDR3 region: CASSVTMGNTGELFF. In nucleotides, the CDR3 is TGTGCCAGCAGCGTAACTATGGGGAACACCGGGGAGCTGTTTTTT. V and J are TRBV9 and TRBJ2-2; D gene ambiguous. This CDR3 comprises 15 residues. Between the trimmed V and J ends, which lost 1 base and 1 base, there was a span of 8 bases. Germline V gene data show CDR1 as SGDLS and CDR2 as YYNGEE.

V usage is TRBV10-2 and J usage is TRBJ2-1; 7 positions match TRBD2. CDR3 length equals 17 residues. CDR1 WSHSY and CDR2 SAAADI come from the germline V gene. With 4 bases clipped from V and 0 bases from J, the junction kept 9 bases outside the gene matches. The CDR3 protein is CASSVGGRWSSYNEQFF. In DNA form, the CDR3 reads TGCGCCAGCAGTGTCGGGGGGAGGTGGAGCTCCTACAATGAGCAGTTCTTC.

This clone was recorded once. This chain uses TRBV10-2 with TRBJ1-6, with TRBD1 identical over 8 bases. V trimming: 4 bases; J trimming: 7 bases; junction bases outside the gene matches: 9. Per the germline V gene, CDR1 is WSHSY and CDR2 is SAAADI. The CDR3 contains 16 residues. CDR3 sequence reads: CASSVSTGGGNSPLHF. The CDR3 bases are TGCGCCAGCAGTGTCTCAACAGGGGGAGGGAATTCACCCCTCCACTTT.

The rearrangement joins TRBV19 to TRBJ2-1, with 7 bases lining up with TRBD1. CDR1 and CDR2 from the germline V gene are LNHDA and SQIVND (reference sequence). There are 16 residues in the CDR3. V lost 2 bases to trimming and J lost 7 bases; unmatched junction nucleotides: 11. The CDR3 reads CASSIRGLVGSNEQFF. In DNA, the CDR3 is TGTGCCAGTAGTATAAGGGGGCTAGTGGGTTCGAATGAGCAGTTCTTC.

The chain carries TRBV30 and TRBJ1-1, with D tentatively TRBD1 (6 bases). In germline, CDR1 is GTSNPN, CDR2 SVGIG (reference sequence). The CDR3 contains 15 residues. Trimming pared 3 bases from V and 2 bases from J, leaving 16 bases between. As DNA, the CDR3 is TGTGCCTGGAGCCGGCAGGGGAAGGCTAACACTGAAGCTTTCTTT. Amino acids: CAWSRQGKANTEAFF.

This chain joins TRBV28 and TRBJ2-1; TRBD1 aligns across 9 bases. Germline CDR1 MDHEN, CDR2 SYDVKM. The J segment lost 0 bases and the V segment lost 6 bases, leaving 9 bases of the junction unmatched. CDR3 size: 17 residues. The CDR3 sequence: CASSSTQGASSYNEQFF. The CDR3 DNA sequence: TGTGCCAGCAGCTCTACACAGGGGGCAAGCTCCTACAATGAGCAGTTCTTC.

V gene TRBV28 combines with J gene TRBJ1-3, with 10 bases aligning to TRBD1. The CDR3 length is 16 residues. V dropped 1 base and J dropped 4; count of bases not matched to a gene: 4. CDR1 and CDR2 (germline): MDHEN, SYDVKM. In DNA, the CDR3 is TGTGCCAGCAGTTTATATGGACAGGGGGACGGAAACACCATATATTTT. This sequence encodes CASSLYGQGDGNTIYF.

The chain uses TRBV2 and TRBJ2-7, with D unresolved. The CDR3 runs to 10 residues. Germline loops: CDR1 SNHLY, CDR2 FYNNEI. V was shortened by 4 bases and J by 5 bases, with 3 bases between the two germline ends. This CDR3 reads CASSANEQYF. The CDR3 DNA sequence: TGTGCCAGCAGTGCAAACGAGCAGTACTTC.

The V and J genes are TRBV5-1 and TRBJ2-5; 10 bases are shared with TRBD2. The CDR3 is made up of 15 amino acids. V was clipped by 4 bases and J by 3 bases; unmatched bases: 6. Per the germline V gene, CDR1 is SGHRS and CDR2 is YFSETQ. The CDR3 region has the DNA TGCGCCAGCAGCCCTCTAGCGGGAGTTGAAGAGACCCAGTACTTC. Encoded protein: CASSPLAGVEETQYF.

V and J are TRBV28 and TRBJ2-1, with TRBD2 as a possible D gene (5 bases). CDR1 MDHEN and CDR2 SYDVKM come from the germline V gene. The CDR3 is 15 residues long. Between the trimmed V and J ends, which lost 6 bases and 0 bases, there was a span of 12 bases. DNA for the CDR3: TGTGCCAGCAGGATGGTAGCGCGCTCCTACAATGAGCAGTTCTTC. It yields the protein CASRMVARSYNEQFF. The full variable domain, rest sourced from reference TRBV28 and TRBJ2-1, is DVKVTQSSRYLVKRTGEKVFLECVQDMDHENMFWYRQDPGLGLRLIYFSYDVKMKEKGDIPEGYSVSREKKERFSLILESASTNQTSMYLCASRMVARSYNEQFFGPGTRLTVL.